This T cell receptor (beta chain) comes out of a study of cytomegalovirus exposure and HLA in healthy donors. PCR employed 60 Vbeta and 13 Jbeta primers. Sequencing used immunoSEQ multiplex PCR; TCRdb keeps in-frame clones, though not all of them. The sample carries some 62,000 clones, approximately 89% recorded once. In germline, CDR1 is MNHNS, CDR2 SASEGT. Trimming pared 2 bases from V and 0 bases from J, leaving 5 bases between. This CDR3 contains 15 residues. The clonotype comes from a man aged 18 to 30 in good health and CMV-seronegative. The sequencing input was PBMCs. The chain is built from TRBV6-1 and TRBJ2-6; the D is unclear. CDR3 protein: CASSENYSGANVLTF. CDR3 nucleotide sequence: TGTGCCAGCAGTGAAAACTACTCTGGGGCCAACGTCCTGACTTTC.